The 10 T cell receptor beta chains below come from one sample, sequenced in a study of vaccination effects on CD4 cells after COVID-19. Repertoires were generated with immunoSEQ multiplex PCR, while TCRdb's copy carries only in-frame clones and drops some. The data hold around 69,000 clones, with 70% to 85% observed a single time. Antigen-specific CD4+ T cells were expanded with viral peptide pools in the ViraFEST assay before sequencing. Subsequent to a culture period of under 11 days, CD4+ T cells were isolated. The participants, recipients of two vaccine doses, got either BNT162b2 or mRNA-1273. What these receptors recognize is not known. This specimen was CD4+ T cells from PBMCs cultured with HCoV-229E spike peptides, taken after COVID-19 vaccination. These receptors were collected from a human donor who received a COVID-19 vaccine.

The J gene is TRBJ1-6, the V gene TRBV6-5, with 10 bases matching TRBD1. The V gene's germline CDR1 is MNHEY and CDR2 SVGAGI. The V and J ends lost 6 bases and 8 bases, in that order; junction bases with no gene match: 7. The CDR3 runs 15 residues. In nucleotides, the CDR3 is TGTGCCAGCAGGGGAGACAGGGGGCTCTATTCACCCCTCCACTTT. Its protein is CASRGDRGLYSPLHF.

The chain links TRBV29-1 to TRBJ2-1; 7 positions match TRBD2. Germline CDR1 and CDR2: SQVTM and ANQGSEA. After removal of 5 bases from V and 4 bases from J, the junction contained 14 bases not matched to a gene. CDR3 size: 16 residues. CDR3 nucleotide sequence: TGCAGCGTTCGTCGGGCGGGGGATCCTGGGTACAATGAGCAGTTCTTC. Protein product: CSVRRAGDPGYNEQFF.

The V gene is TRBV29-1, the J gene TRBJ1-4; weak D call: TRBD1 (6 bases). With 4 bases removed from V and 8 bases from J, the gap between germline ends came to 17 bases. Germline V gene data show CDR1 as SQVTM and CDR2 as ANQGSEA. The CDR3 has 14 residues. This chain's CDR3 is CSVAKQGLKEKLFF. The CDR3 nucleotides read TGCAGCGTTGCCAAACAGGGATTAAAAGAAAAACTGTTTTTT.

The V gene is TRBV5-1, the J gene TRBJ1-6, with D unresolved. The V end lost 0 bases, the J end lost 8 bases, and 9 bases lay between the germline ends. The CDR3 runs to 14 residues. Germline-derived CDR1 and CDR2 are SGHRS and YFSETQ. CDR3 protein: CASSLEGADSPLHF. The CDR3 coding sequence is TGCGCCAGCAGCTTGGAGGGCGCAGATTCACCCCTCCACTTT.

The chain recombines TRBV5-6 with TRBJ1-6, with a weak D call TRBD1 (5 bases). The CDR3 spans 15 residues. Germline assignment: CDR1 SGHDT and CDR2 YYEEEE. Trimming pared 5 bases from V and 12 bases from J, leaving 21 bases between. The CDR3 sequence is CASSFDRARQQPLHF. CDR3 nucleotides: TGTGCCAGCAGTTTCGACCGTGCCCGACAGCAACCCCTCCACTTT. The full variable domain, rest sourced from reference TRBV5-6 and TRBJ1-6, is DAGVTQSPTHLIKTRGQQVTLRCSPKSGHDTVSWYQQALGQGPQFIFQYYEEEERQRGNFPDRFSGHQFPNYSSELNVNALLLGDSALYLCASSFDRARQQPLHFGNGTRLTVT.

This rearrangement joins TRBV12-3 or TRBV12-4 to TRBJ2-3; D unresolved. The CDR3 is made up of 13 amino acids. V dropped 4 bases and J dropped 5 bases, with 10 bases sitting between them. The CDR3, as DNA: TGTGCCAGCAGTTCCCGGGTTGTAGATACGCAGTATTTT. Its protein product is CASSSRVVDTQYF.

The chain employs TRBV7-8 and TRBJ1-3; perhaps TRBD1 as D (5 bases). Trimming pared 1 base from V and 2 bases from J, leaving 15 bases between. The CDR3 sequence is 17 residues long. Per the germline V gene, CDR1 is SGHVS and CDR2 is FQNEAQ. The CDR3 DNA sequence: TGTGCCAGCAGCTTAGTTCTGGGACTCAAAACTGGAAACACCATATATTTT. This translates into CASSLVLGLKTGNTIYF.

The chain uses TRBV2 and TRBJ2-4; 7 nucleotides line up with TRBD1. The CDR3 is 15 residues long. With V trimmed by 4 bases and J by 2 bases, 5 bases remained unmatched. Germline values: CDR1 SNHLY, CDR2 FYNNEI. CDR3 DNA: TGTGCCAGCAGTGCGGACAGGTGGTCCAAAAACATTCAGTACTTC. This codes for CASSADRWSKNIQYF.

This CDR3 reads CASGLRTERQETQYF. The CDR3 bases are TGTGCTAGTGGTTTACGGACGGAACGCCAAGAGACCCAGTACTTC. The chain has TRBV12-5 and TRBJ2-5; unclear D gene. CDR3 length equals 15 residues. Germline-derived CDR1 and CDR2 are LGHNT and FRNRAP. V was cut by 3 bases and J by 1 base, with 12 bases left in between.

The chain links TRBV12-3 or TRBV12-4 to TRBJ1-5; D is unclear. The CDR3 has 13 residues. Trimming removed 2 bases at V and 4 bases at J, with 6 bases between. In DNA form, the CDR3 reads TGTGCCAGCAGTTTACGCAGGAATCAGCCCCAGCATTTT. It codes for CASSLRRNQPQHF.